This TCR beta chain was sequenced during a study of graft-versus-host responses after intestinal transplantation. Study-wide context: Every recipient had anti-thymocyte globulin induction and 2 to 4 years of tacrolimus plus steroids.

Study outcomes and limitations: Recipient bone marrow held GvH clones, some seen earlier in ileum or blood. High graft-versus-host to host-versus-graft T cell clonal ratios marked allografts of patients with graft-donor macrochimerism.

Some clones are missing from TCRdb's copy, which holds only in-frame ones; the method was immunoSEQ multiplex PCR. There are about 24,000 clones in the sample; approximately 85% occur only once, and about 0.98% lies in the top ten. To note about this clone: Its specificity is unknown.

The sequence was obtained from a human patient who received an intestinal transplant, so some T cells may come from the graft donor. The sequencing here drew on PBMCs, taken around 440 days after intestinal transplant.

The DNA for the CDR3 is TGTGCCAGCAGCTTGTGGCAGTCTGGGGCCAACGTCCTGACTTTC. This encodes CASSLWQSGANVLTF. The genes are TRBV5-4 and TRBJ2-6; D is unclear. CDR1 and CDR2 (germline): SGHNT, YYREEE (reference sequence). CDR3 length: 15 amino acids. V was trimmed by 1 base and J by 1 base, leaving 6 bases between them.